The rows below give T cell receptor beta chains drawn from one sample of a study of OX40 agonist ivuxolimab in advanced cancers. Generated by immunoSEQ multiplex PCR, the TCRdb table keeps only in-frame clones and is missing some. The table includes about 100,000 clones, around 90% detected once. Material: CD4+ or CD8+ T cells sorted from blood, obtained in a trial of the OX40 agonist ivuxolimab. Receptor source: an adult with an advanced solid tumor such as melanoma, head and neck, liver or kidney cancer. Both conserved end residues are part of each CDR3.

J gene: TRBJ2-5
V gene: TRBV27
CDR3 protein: CASSSRQGGLETQYF

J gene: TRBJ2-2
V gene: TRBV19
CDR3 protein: CASLQTGATGELFF

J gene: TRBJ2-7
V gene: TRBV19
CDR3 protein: CASSPQGDFPSYEQYF

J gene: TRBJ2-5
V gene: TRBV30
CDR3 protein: CAWSRVGGVGETQYF

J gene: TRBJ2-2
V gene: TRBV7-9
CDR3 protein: CASSATGTKNTGELFF

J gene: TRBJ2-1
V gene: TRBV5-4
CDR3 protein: CASSLGGTNIYNEQFF

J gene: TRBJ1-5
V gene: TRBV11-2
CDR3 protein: CASSLDRGGNQPQHF

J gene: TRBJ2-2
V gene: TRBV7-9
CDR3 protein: CASSGTATGELFF

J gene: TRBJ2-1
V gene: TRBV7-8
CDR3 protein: CASSLPLGGTYNEQFF

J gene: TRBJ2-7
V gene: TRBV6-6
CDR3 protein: CASRAGGGEQYF

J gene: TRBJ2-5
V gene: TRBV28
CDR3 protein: CASAVRLRPETQYF

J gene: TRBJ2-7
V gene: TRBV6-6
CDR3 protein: CASTTRWGQSYEQYF

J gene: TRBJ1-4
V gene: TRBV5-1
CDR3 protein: CASSRTVGRGNSEKLFF

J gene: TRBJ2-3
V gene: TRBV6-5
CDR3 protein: CASSYWAGGPTDTQYF

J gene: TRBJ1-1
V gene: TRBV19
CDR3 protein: CASSIEGGGMAFF

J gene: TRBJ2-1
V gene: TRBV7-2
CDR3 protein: CASSLEASGYNEQFF

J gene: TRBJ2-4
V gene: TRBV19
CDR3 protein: CASSIGPGAGGLQDIQYF

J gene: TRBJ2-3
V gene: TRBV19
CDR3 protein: CASTVGTHTQYF

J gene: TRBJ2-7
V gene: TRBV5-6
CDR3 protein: CASSLGPTDEQYF

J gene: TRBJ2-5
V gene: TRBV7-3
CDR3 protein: CASSLNPRETQYF

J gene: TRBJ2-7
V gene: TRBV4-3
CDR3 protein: CASSQDPRGGAYEQYF

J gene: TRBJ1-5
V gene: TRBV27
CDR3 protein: CATSNGLRQPQHF

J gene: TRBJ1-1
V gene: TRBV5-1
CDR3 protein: CASSPQTGNTEAFF

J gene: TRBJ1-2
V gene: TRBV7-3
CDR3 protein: CASSPAGRGYGYTF

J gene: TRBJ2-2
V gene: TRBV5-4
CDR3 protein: CASGEPIAGELFF

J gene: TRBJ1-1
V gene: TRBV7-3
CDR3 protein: CASSPTGGRLNTEAFF

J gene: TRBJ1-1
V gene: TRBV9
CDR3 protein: CASSVSGGGEGTEAFF

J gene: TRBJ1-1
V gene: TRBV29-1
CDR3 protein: CSVEDRTFAEAFF

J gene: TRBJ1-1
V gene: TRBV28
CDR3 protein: CASSLRFGYEAFF

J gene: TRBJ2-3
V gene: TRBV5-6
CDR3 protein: CASSPEIAQSPDTQYF

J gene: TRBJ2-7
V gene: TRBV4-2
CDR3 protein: CASSQVAGGIDEQYF

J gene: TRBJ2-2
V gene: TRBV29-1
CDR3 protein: CSVELTGGPGELFF

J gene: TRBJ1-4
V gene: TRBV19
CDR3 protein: CASSIPGLYEKLFF

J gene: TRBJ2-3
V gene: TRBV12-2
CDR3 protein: CASRLAPLGAGTDTQYF

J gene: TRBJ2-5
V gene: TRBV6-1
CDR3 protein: CASSELVPVETQYF

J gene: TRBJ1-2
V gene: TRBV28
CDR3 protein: CASSLRTGGAGTF

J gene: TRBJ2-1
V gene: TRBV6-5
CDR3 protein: CASSSLRGVNEQFF

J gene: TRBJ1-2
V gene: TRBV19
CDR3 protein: CASSADREVTYGYTF

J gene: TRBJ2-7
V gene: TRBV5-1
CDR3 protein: CASSLVAAEQYF

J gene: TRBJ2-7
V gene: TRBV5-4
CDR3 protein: CASSHRGQAYEQYF

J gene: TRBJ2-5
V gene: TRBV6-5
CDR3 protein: CASSYDYGGTQYF

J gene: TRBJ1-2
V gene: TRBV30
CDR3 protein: CAWSSLTSNYGYTF

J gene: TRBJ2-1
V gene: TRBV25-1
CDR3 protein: CASSQPGQGSYEQFF

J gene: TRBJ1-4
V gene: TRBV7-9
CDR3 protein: CASSLQGEPLFF

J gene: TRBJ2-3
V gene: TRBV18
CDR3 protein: CASSPQPGGTGDTQYF

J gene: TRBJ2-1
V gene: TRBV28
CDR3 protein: CASSLLAGVNEQFF

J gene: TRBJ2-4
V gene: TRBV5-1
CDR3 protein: CASSLDVNIQYF

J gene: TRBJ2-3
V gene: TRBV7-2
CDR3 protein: CASSPRGLAARSTQYF

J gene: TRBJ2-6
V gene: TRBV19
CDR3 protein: CASSIDRANVLTF

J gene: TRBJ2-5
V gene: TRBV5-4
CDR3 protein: CASSQSSTSETQYF

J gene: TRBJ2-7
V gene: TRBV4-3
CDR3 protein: CASSQDSSAGGSYEQYF

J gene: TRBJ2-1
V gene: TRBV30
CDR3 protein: CAWRALMYNEQFF

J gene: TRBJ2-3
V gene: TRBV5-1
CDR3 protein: CASSLEGDSHSTDTQYF

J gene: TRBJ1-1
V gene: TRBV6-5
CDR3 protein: CASRTTGGLNTEAFF

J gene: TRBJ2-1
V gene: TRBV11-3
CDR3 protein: CASSLDGGRGDYNEQFF

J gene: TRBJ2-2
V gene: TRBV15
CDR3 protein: CATSRSGRATGELFF

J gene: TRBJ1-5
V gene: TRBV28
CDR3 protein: CASSLRDTHQPQHF